Below, 27 T cell receptor beta chains from the same sample are listed, as sequenced in a study of shared clonotypes between healthy human individuals. Measured with immunoSEQ multiplex PCR; TCRdb has only the in-frame clones, and not every one. This sample yields 70,000 to 95,000 clones, of which around 57% are seen a single time; around 52% belongs to the top ten. Sequencing used memory CD8+ T cells sorted from blood. Subset denoted: CD45RO+ cells pooled with CCR7-negative TemRA cells. The receptors were gathered from a man aged 30-40 years in good health.

The rearrangement links TRBV19 to TRBJ2-7; D not certain. The V end lost 8 bases, the J end lost 5 bases, and 10 bases lay between the germline ends. Germline V gene data show CDR1 as LNHDA and CDR2 as SQIVND (reference sequence). This CDR3 has 11 residues. The CDR3 DNA reads as TGTGCCAGTTCCGGATTTAACGAGCAGTACTTC. Translating gives CASSGFNEQYF.

This clone was seen a few times. V usage is TRBV5-4 and J usage is TRBJ1-1; 8 positions match TRBD1. The CDR3 consists of 15 residues. From germline, CDR1 is SGHNT and CDR2 YYREEE (reference sequence). The junction had 7 bases not matched to a gene; V was cut back by 2 bases and J by 4 bases. Here the CDR3 reads CASSLPGGEGTEAFF. CDR3 sequence (DNA): TGTGCCAGCAGCTTACCAGGGGGCGAGGGCACTGAAGCTTTCTTT.

V usage is TRBV28 and J usage is TRBJ2-7, with D unclear. V gave up 8 bases and J gave up 4 bases, with 12 bases separating them. There are 12 residues in the CDR3. CDR1 MDHEN and CDR2 SYDVKM come from the germline V gene. CDR3 coding DNA: TGTGCCAGCCAACTGGGTTATTACGAGCAGTACTTC. Translation gives CASQLGYYEQYF. Supplemented by reference TRBV28 and TRBJ2-7, the full variable domain reads DVKVTQSSRYLVKRTGEKVFLECVQDMDHENMFWYRQDPGLGLRLIYFSYDVKMKEKGDIPEGYSVSREKKERFSLILESASTNQTSMYLCASQLGYYEQYFGPGTRLTVT.

In this sample, this clone is medium-sized (0.01 to 0.1%). In DNA form, the CDR3 reads TGTGCCAGCGCCGATAGCAATCAGCCCCAGCATTTT. This translates into CASADSNQPQHF. The rearrangement links TRBV7-9 to TRBJ1-5; D is ambiguous. The CDR3 loop spans 12 amino acids. Trimming pared 8 bases from V and 0 bases from J, leaving 5 bases between. CDR1 and CDR2 (germline): SEHNR, FQNEAQ (reference sequence).

This clone showed up just a few times. This chain uses TRBV6-1 with TRBJ1-3; tentatively, D is TRBD1 (5 bases). V was shortened by 1 base and J by 4 bases, with 11 bases between the two germline ends. The CDR3 consists of 15 residues. Germline assignment: CDR1 MNHNS and CDR2 SASEGT. The CDR3: CASSEEEGSGNTIYF. CDR3 sequence (DNA): TGTGCCAGCAGTGAAGAAGAGGGGTCAGGAAACACCATATATTTT.

The J gene is TRBJ1-2, the V gene TRBV11-2; 9 bases are shared with TRBD1. CDR1 and CDR2 from the germline V gene are SGHAT and FQNNGV. The CDR3 runs to 14 residues. V trimming: 3 bases; J trimming: 9 bases; junction bases outside the gene matches: 8. CDR3 nucleotide sequence: TGTGCCAGCAGCTTGCCGGGACAGGGTTTGAGCTACACCTTC. This codes for CASSLPGQGLSYTF.

In this sample, this clone turned up many times. The V call is TRBV6-4, the J call TRBJ2-5; 9 bases line up with TRBD1. Germline V gene lookup returns CDR1 MRHNA and CDR2 SNTAGT. V gave up 5 bases and J gave up 2 bases; unmatched junction bases: 6. The CDR3 runs to 15 residues. This CDR3 is CASSPGDRDQETQYF. The CDR3 nucleotides are TGTGCCAGCAGTCCCGGGGACAGGGATCAAGAGACCCAGTACTTC.

This clone was recorded once. The rearrangement links TRBV4-2 to TRBJ1-2, with D possibly matching TRBD1 (5 bases). The CDR3 has 14 residues. V was trimmed by 4 bases and J by 8 bases, leaving 17 bases between them. From germline, CDR1 is LGHNA and CDR2 YNFKEQ. The CDR3 DNA is TGTGCCAGCAGCCGAGACTTAGGGACTCGGGGCTACACCTTC. Translated, it gives CASSRDLGTRGYTF.

CDR3 bases: TGTGCCAGCAGCCGGGAGGGCGGAGAGACCCAGTACTTC. It yields the protein CASSREGGETQYF. The chain employs TRBV7-9 and TRBJ2-5; the match to TRBD2 covers 8 bases. The CDR3 is made up of 13 amino acids. The ends lost 5 bases at V and 4 bases at J; junction bases unmatched: 3. In germline, CDR1 is SEHNR, CDR2 FQNEAQ (reference sequence).

This clone is a singleton in its sample. V is TRBV5-4 and J is TRBJ2-1; D not certain. The CDR3 consists of 14 residues. CDR1 and CDR2 (germline): SGHNT, YYREEE (reference sequence). V was trimmed by 3 bases and J by 5 bases, leaving 12 bases between them. DNA of the CDR3: TGTGCCAGCAGCTCGCGAGGTTACGACAATGAGCAGTTCTTC. It specifies CASSSRGYDNEQFF.

The V gene is TRBV29-1, the J gene TRBJ2-2; 7 bases line up with TRBD1. V lost 3 bases to trimming and J lost 2 bases; unmatched junction nucleotides: 3. From germline, CDR1 is SQVTM and CDR2 ANQGSEA. The CDR3 sequence is 14 residues long. The CDR3 here is CSVDTGVNTGELFF. CDR3 coding DNA: TGCAGCGTTGACACAGGGGTAAACACCGGGGAGCTGTTTTTT.

This clone was counted a few times. The chain couples TRBV10-1 to TRBJ2-1, with 7 bases fitting TRBD1. Germline CDR1 reads WNHNN; CDR2 reads SYGVQD (reference sequence). The CDR3 totals 16 residues. V shed 6 bases and J 10 bases; nucleotides not matched to a gene: 18. The CDR3 region is CASRDGRQGSRGEQFF. CDR3 DNA sequence: TGCGCCAGCAGAGACGGTCGACAGGGCTCGAGGGGCGAGCAGTTCTTC.

The chain links TRBV5-6 to TRBJ1-3, with 8 bases lining up with TRBD1. The junction had 8 bases not matched to a gene; V was cut back by 3 bases and J by 0 bases. The CDR3 has 17 residues. Germline-derived CDR1 and CDR2 are SGHDT and YYEEEE. The CDR3 DNA reads TGTGCCAGCAGCTCGACAGGGGTGGGGGCCTCTGGAAACACCATATATTTT. This gives the protein CASSSTGVGASGNTIYF.

The chain recombines TRBV7-2 with TRBJ1-2; D remains ambiguous. CDR3 length equals 15 residues. Trimming pared 2 bases from V and 2 bases from J, leaving 12 bases between. In germline, CDR1 is SGHTA, CDR2 FQGNSA. CDR3 in amino acids: CASSLWAGENYGYTF. The DNA of the CDR3 is TGTGCCAGCAGCTTATGGGCAGGCGAAAACTATGGCTACACCTTC.

The rearrangement joins TRBV7-9 to TRBJ2-1; D is possibly TRBD1 or TRBD2 (5 bases each). Trimming removed 3 bases from V and 4 bases from J, with 10 bases in between. The germline gives CDR1 SEHNR, CDR2 FQNEAQ (reference sequence). CDR3 length equals 14 residues. This chain's CDR3 is CASSLGVLYNEQFF. The CDR3 bases are TGTGCCAGCAGCTTGGGGGTTCTTTACAATGAGCAGTTCTTC.

J is TRBJ1-2 and V is TRBV2; 7 positions match TRBD1. The CDR3 sequence is 15 residues long. Germline values: CDR1 SNHLY, CDR2 FYNNEI. V trimming: 3 bases; J trimming: 2 bases; junction bases outside the gene matches: 6. CDR3 protein: CASSDVDRVNYGYTF. Written as DNA, the CDR3 is TGTGCCAGCAGTGATGTCGACAGGGTGAACTATGGCTACACCTTC. Full variable domain (missing parts from reference TRBV2 and TRBJ1-2): EPEVTQTPSHQVTQMGQEVILRCVPISNHLYFYWYRQILGQKVEFLVSFYNNEISEKSEIFDDQFSVERPDGSNFTLKIRSTKLEDSAMYFCASSDVDRVNYGYTFGSGTRLTVV.

This chain joins TRBV7-8 and TRBJ2-3; unclear D gene. CDR3 length: 14 amino acids. V lost 4 bases, J lost 6 bases, and 14 bases lay in between. Germline CDR1 SGHVS, CDR2 FQNEAQ. The CDR3 DNA follows: TGTGCCAGCAGCTCGCCCCCTAGAGTGGATACGCAGTATTTT. Translating gives CASSSPPRVDTQYF. Looking up the rest from reference TRBV7-8 and TRBJ2-3 gives the full variable domain: GAGVSQSPRYKVAKRGQDVALRCDPISGHVSLFWYQQALGQGPEFLTYFQNEAQLDKSGLPSDRFFAERPEGSVSTLKIQRTQQEDSAVYLCASSSPPRVDTQYFGPGTRLTVL.

The chain recombines TRBV10-3 with TRBJ1-5; the D gene is possibly TRBD1 (5 bases). This CDR3 spans 17 amino acids. Trimming took 5 bases from V and 2 from J, leaving 19 bases between them. Germline CDR1 and CDR2: ENHRY and SYGVKD. The CDR3 region has the DNA TGTGCCATCAGTCCCCTAAACGTAGGGGACGGCAATCAGCCCCAGCATTTT. It encodes CAISPLNVGDGNQPQHF.

This chain connects TRBV7-6 to TRBJ1-1; TRBD1 matches at 7 bases. With 2 bases clipped from V and 4 bases from J, the junction kept 10 bases outside the gene matches. The CDR3 length is 16 residues. Germline values: CDR1 SGHVS, CDR2 FNYEAQ. CDR3 region: CASSLSVPGGITEAFF. CDR3 DNA: TGTGCCAGCAGCTTAAGTGTCCCAGGGGGTATCACTGAAGCTTTCTTT.

In this sample, this clone turned up a few times. The CDR3 protein is CASSQDSGASGPYNEQFF. The DNA of the CDR3 is TGCGCCAGCAGCCAAGATTCTGGGGCTAGCGGGCCTTACAATGAGCAGTTCTTC. The chain recombines TRBV4-3 with TRBJ2-1, with 8 bases fitting TRBD2. J gave up 4 bases and V 0 bases, and 11 bases lay outside the gene matches. Germline V gives CDR1 LGHNA, CDR2 YSLEER. The CDR3 covers 18 residues.

The J gene is TRBJ2-1, the V gene TRBV6-1; the D is unclear. This CDR3 is built from 14 residues. Per the germline V gene, CDR1 is MNHNS and CDR2 is SASEGT. Trimming removed 7 bases from V and 10 bases from J, with 20 bases in between. As DNA, the CDR3 is TGTGCCAGCACAGCAGGAGAAAATACCTTAGAGCAGTTCTTC. It is translated as CASTAGENTLEQFF.

This clone was seen a handful of times. J is TRBJ2-1 and V is TRBV5-4, with D perhaps matching TRBD1 or TRBD2 (5 bases each). CDR1 and CDR2 from the germline V gene are SGHNT and YYREEE (reference sequence). V lost 6 bases and J 2 bases, leaving 9 bases between the germline ends. The CDR3 is 13 residues long. The DNA of the CDR3 is TGTGCCAGCACCGGGACCGCCTACAATGAGCAGTTCTTC. This gives the protein CASTGTAYNEQFF.

The rearrangement uses TRBV29-1 and TRBJ1-1; D is unresolved. The CDR3 has 12 residues. CDR1 SQVTM and CDR2 ANQGSEA come from the germline V gene. With 4 bases removed from V and 1 base from J, the gap between germline ends came to 7 bases. CDR3 DNA sequence: TGCAGCGTTGGAGGTGGGAACACTGAAGCTTTCTTT. It codes for CSVGGGNTEAFF. Full variable domain (rest looked up from reference TRBV29-1 and TRBJ1-1): SAVISQKPSRDICQRGTSLTIQCQVDSQVTMMFWYRQQPGQSLTLIATANQGSEATYESGFVIDKFPISRPNLTFSTLTVSNMSPEDSSIYLCSVGGGNTEAFFGQGTRLTVV.

This chain uses TRBV5-6 with TRBJ1-5; TRBD1 matches at 8 bases. The CDR3 extends over 15 amino acids. CDR1 and CDR2 from the germline V gene are SGHDT and YYEEEE. The ends lost 2 bases at V and 4 bases at J; junction bases unmatched: 5. CDR3 coding DNA: TGTGCCAGCAGCTTCGGACAGGGTTGGAATCAGCCCCAGCATTTT. This gives the protein CASSFGQGWNQPQHF.

V gene TRBV9 combines with J gene TRBJ2-1, with 12 bases lining up with TRBD2. The CDR3 spans 17 residues. Unmatched junction bases numbered 10, after V lost 0 bases and J lost 9 bases. CDR1 is SGDLS, CDR2 YYNGEE, per germline. CDR3 nucleotides: TGTGCCAGCAGCGTAGCTGGTTCGACTAGCGGGAGCGGTGAGCAGTTCTTC. This encodes CASSVAGSTSGSGEQFF.

This clone was observed at least ten times. The chain is built from TRBV10-2 and TRBJ2-2, with D hard to call. CDR1 is WSHSY, CDR2 SAAADI, per germline. Deletions cut 0 bases from V and 0 bases from J, with 5 bases between. CDR3 length: 15 amino acids. CDR3 sequence (DNA): TGCGCCAGCAGTGAGTCCCTAGCGAACACCGGGGAGCTGTTTTTT. Translation gives CASSESLANTGELFF.

This clone was seen a few times. This chain uses TRBV25-1 with TRBJ2-2; D is undetermined. Germline V gene data show CDR1 as MGHDK and CDR2 as SYGVNS. V shed 3 bases and J shed 8 bases, with 7 bases lying between them. This CDR3 has 12 residues. The CDR3 loop reads CASSDQRGELFF. CDR3 nucleotides: TGTGCCAGCAGTGACCAAAGGGGGGAGCTGTTTTTT.